Given below is one T cell receptor beta chain in context. The clone's antigen remains unknown. Base qualities were left out, and no much larger clone turns up one base away. This entry is derived from a study of cytomegalovirus exposure and HLA in healthy donors listed by TCRdb under 2017. As for the study more broadly: An earlier analysis of approximately 600 of the donors reported 250 to 300 Gb of sequence data and approximately 110 million unique TCR beta sequences from 150 million to 200 million T cells. In addition to the first cohort of 666 subjects, a separate validation cohort of 120 different subjects was used. A later genetic analysis took genome-wide SNP genotypes for about 55% of the 666 donors and used that subset as a discovery cohort. The number of typed donors differed by locus: about 629-630 for A, B, C, DRB1 and DQB1; 500 to 550 for DQA1; 606 for DPA1; and about 470 for DPB1. Rather than using new phenotypic data, the later analysis identified candidate immune exposures from TCR beta sequences and from how often those sequences occurred across donors. Among some 410 genotyped donors of the cohort, an average of about 240,000 unique TCR beta nucleotide sequences was sequenced per donor, of which roughly 18% were non-productive. Alongside the repertoire data, information on donor age, sex, ethnicity and CMV serostatus was compiled. The aim of the study was to test whether cataloging public T cell receptors could identify signatures of past pathogen exposure. To predict cytomegalovirus infection status, the study brought together high-throughput TCR immunosequencing, statistical association of individual TCRs with disease status, and machine learning. Around 300 gigabases of sequencing data and approximately 85 million unique TCR sequences were included in an early release covering 550 to 800 HLA-typed donors. The study profiled the T cell repertoires of about 640 subjects by immunosequencing and related them to cytomegalovirus serostatus. To decide whether each TCR beta V gene segment behaved as functional or pseudogenic, an earlier analysis of 587 of the donors relied on high-throughput TCR beta sequencing. Among the approximately 400 genotyped donors, more than 70% belonged to the genetic ancestry cluster associated with self-reported Caucasian donors. A later analysis re-analyzed previously published TCR beta repertoires from 500 to 700 donors and added high-resolution HLA genotyping to study TCR occurrence patterns. Every repertoire in the discovery cohort had been generated on one and the same sequencing platform. HLA typing covered class I and class II loci at four-digit resolution. Five DR-DQ haplotypes were handled as single units for association and clustering, since linkage in the cohort was strong. Overall results and qualifications from the work: An earlier analysis of around 500 of the donors showed that most TCR beta V segments appeared in productive rearrangements either about 87% or about 30% of the time, which broadly matched IMGT annotations. In a later analysis, the rate of TCR association differed among HLA loci, with DRB1 alleles having the most associated TCRs and HLA-C alleles having the fewest. Sequencing depth was assumed to be roughly uniform across donors in the presence/absence analyses, though that assumption may not hold. According to a later genetic analysis, donors in an Asian-associated ancestry cluster had fewer N-insertions in productive TCRs than the roughly 660-donor mean. Over 15 rarely observed V segments, including chromosome 9 orphons, were excluded from the earlier analysis of several hundred of the donors because counts were too low. The classifier was reported to diagnose cytomegalovirus status with high specificity and sensitivity in both the original cohort and the validation cohort. Assigning TCR associations to individual alleles was difficult when HLA alleles, especially DR and DQ, strongly co-occurred. A further reported finding was that TCR beta sequences accurately predicted the HLA-A and HLA-B alleles for most subjects in the first cohort. Because HLA typing was missing for some donors at each locus, association tests included only the typed subset. Some IMGT-functional V segments, including TRBV6-2 and TRBV6-3, could not be told apart with the 87-base-pair reads, so those segments were excluded. V-gene and J-gene trimming of TCR beta chains was associated with a missense DCLRE1C variant in a later genetic analysis, and the association was replicated in an independent cohort. The study listed over 150 TCR beta chains as associated with cytomegalovirus. Most TCR sequences were seen in very few donors, while some public TCRs were found in many individuals. In a later analysis, HLA-associated TCR beta chains showed more clonal expansion and lower generation probabilities than non-associated chains that were equally common. At a false discovery rate of 0.05, a later analysis linked fewer than 20,000 TCR beta sequences to specific HLA alleles. Only TCR beta chains were sequenced in this cohort, and the absence of alpha or paired-chain data limited detectable features. According to a later analysis, parvovirus B19, influenza, CMV and Epstein-Barr virus appeared linked to several top co-occurrence clusters. The only immune exposure information available for the cohort was CMV serostatus. The sequencing pipeline was judged likely to have produced a cluster of highly shared sequence variants as a technical artifact. According to a later analysis, most CMV-associated TCR beta chains appeared to be HLA-restricted, and the HLA associations seemed to be driven largely by CMV exposure. The authors suggested that the approach could potentially be extended to other disease states and immunological phenotypes. In vitro tests confirmed that three of the cytomegalovirus-associated TCR beta chains recognize cytomegalovirus antigens. Correlated functional status among segregating V segments might reflect linkage disequilibrium, but an unknown experimental factor could not be ruled out.

The cohort was made up of several hundred healthy bone marrow donors. Cohort members were all nominally healthy when sampled, although unrecorded immune exposures were likely present. The donor tested CMV seronegative and was one of the 352 seronegative cohort members. Every donor gave a peripheral blood sample, and the peripheral blood mononuclear cells from that sample were used for TCR beta sequencing. The Qiagen DNeasy Blood Extraction Kit was used to extract genomic DNA from the blood cell samples. Taken from cysteine to phenylalanine, the CDR3 has 15 residues. Only the CDR3 region is kept as DNA, spanning 45 bases read in frame from base 1. Looking up the germline V gene yields CDR1 MGHRA and CDR2 YSYEKL. Relative to germline, V is missing 4 bases and J is missing 6 bases, with 3 bases of the junction outside any gene match. The library was built by means of the immunoSEQ multiplex PCR assay. The multiplex PCR relied on a mix of 60 forward primers for TCR Vbeta segments and 13 reverse primers for TCR Jbeta segments. A multiplex PCR assay on genomic DNA amplified the CDR3 region of rearranged TCR beta genes. On the Illumina HiSeq System, the amplified TCR beta libraries were sequenced as 87-base-pair reads. Concerning the study's data processing: A later analysis tallied some 79 million unique TCR beta chains across the 666 repertoires, and about 10 million of those chains were shared by two or more donors. A nearest-neighbor algorithm error-corrected the raw reads and collapsed the reads into unique sequences, merging closely related sequences to remove PCR and sequencing errors. To assign V, D and J gene segments, CDR3 sequences were aligned to IMGT reference sequences. Each retained sequence needed at least a six-nucleotide match to both a V gene segment and a J gene segment. A rearrangement was called productive if the CDR3 had no stop codons and remained in frame with V and J, and every other rearrangement was called non-productive. CDR3 was defined by IMGT convention, running from the second conserved V-encoded cysteine to the conserved J-encoded phenylalanine. The earlier analysis of fewer than 750 of the donors excluded sequences that lacked an unambiguous match to a single V gene segment. An earlier analysis of 550 to 650 of the donors classified V segments as functional when productive rearrangements were above 56.7% and as segregating when the standard deviation between donors was above 5%. To diagnose cytomegalovirus status from the catalog of TCR beta chain sequences, a statistical classification framework was built. In a later analysis, TCR nucleotide sequences were compared against IMGT/GENE-DB human TR gene sequences so that V and J genes could be assigned. Using the TCRdist pipeline, a later analysis assigned CDR3 sequences along with most-parsimonious VDJ recombination scenarios. In a later analysis, each TCR beta chain was defined by its CDR3 amino acid sequence together with its V-gene family, and reads without a unique V-gene family were excluded. A later analysis removed 550 to 700 highly shared, low-generation-probability nucleotide sequences to deal with suspected cross-contamination and a sequencing artifact. A later analysis calculated a clonal expansion index for each public chain from normalized within-repertoire ranks of inferred template counts. Generation probabilities in a later analysis came from a VDJ recombination model fitted to out-of-frame rearrangements, and those results were checked against IGoR. In a later analysis, TCR-TCR, TCR-HLA and TCR-CMV co-occurrence was scored with hypergeometric tests, and a repertoire-size bias correction was applied to TCR pairs. In a later analysis, false discovery rates were estimated by permuting HLA or CMV assignments 20 times. A later analysis grouped co-occurring TCRs with DBSCAN, adding TCRdist sequence similarity when clustering within HLA-allele-positive subsets. For co-occurrence clustering, repertoires with fewer than 30,000 or more than 120,000 public chains were excluded, along with a handful of repertoires with anomalous nucleotide sharing. As stored in TCRdb, this immuneACCESS dataset retains in-frame rearrangements with V and J assigned. A fraction of the clones does not appear; measured against another copy, unresolved V genes explain less than half of the discrepancy, and the remainder lacks a known reason. D and trimming come from the DNA, and the V and J calls and clone size come from that table. The table for this sample lists under 300,000 clones; 80% to 95% of them were counted only once. The top ten constitute approximately 1.5% of the sample.

The TCR originated in a girl between 2 and 10 years old in good health and CMV-seronegative. Recombination connected TRBV4-1 to TRBJ1-6; 10 of the junction bases match TRBD1. The sample consisted of PBMCs. The CDR3 region reads CASSPGQGVNSPLHF. The sequenced DNA is TGCGCCAGCAGCCCCGGACAGGGGGTTAATTCACCCCTCCACTTT.